This T cell receptor (beta chain) was recovered during a study of cytotoxic CD8 clonotypes in ibrutinib-treated CLL. Study-level information: Response sampling took place at median about 12 months of treatment, range 6 to 36.

Data came from immunoSEQ multiplex PCR; TCRdb stores just in-frame clones and leaves some out. The data contain 7,000 or so clones, approximately 77% of them singletons. Study conclusions and caveats: Clonality (at baseline) was higher than in age-matched healthy donors and tracked circulating CD8+ T-cell counts. Increased clonality at ibrutinib response gave way to a return toward baseline at progression.

Germline loops: CDR1 SEHNR, CDR2 FQNEAQ (reference sequence). V lost 0 bases and J 3 bases, leaving 6 bases between the germline ends. This CDR3 has 14 amino acids. About this clone: Its antigen is still unknown.

About 1.9 micrograms of genomic DNA (from cryopreserved PBMCs) were used for TCR beta libraries. This specimen consisted of PBMCs, obtained before ibrutinib treatment. The genes are TRBV7-9 and TRBJ1-5; D gene ambiguous. This clonotype was obtained from a human donor with chronic lymphocytic leukemia. The CDR3 here is CASSLAGFNQPQHF. CDR3 coding DNA: TGTGCCAGCAGCTTAGCAGGGTTCAATCAGCCCCAGCATTTT.